The 10 T cell receptor beta chains listed next were all sequenced from one sample in a study of CD8 T cells in Susac syndrome. Random hexamers were used to reverse transcribe the RNA input (0.5 to 1 ug). TCRdb independently ran MiXCR on the immunoSEQ multiplex PCR reads; one entry per CDR3 protein. The sample has some 250,000 distinct CDR3 sequences; 90% to 96% are singletons. The sequenced sample consisted of CD4+ T cells from PBMCs. The source is a human donor with Susac syndrome.

The rearrangement uses TRBV29-1 and TRBJ1-2, with TRBD1 matching over 8 bases. Trimming cost V 7 bases and J 8 bases; bases outside gene matches: 6. The CDR3 sequence is 11 residues long. Germline values: CDR1 SQVTM, CDR2 ANQGSEA. In DNA, the CDR3 is TGCAGCGCGCTCAGGGGGCGCGGCTACACCTTC. It codes for CSALRGRGYTF. Based on the CDR3 plus reference TRBV29-1 and TRBJ1-2, the full variable domain is SAVISQKPSRDICQRGTSLTIQCQVDSQVTMMFWYRQQPGQSLTLIATANQGSEATYESGFVIDKFPISRPNLTFSTLTVSNMSPEDSSIYLCSALRGRGYTFGSGTRLTVV.

The rearrangement uses TRBV20-1 and TRBJ1-4, with D possibly TRBD1 on 5 matching bases. In germline, CDR1 is DFQATT, CDR2 SNEGSKA (reference sequence). The CDR3 consists of 16 residues. Trimming shortened V by 0 bases and J by 6 bases, and 17 bases separated the two germline ends. The CDR3 spells CSARDRSPKGDEKLFF. CDR3 bases: TGCAGTGCTAGAGATCGAAGCCCAAAAGGGGATGAAAAACTGTTTTTT.

The chain combines TRBV6-5 with TRBJ2-7; 10 bases are a match to TRBD1. V lost 0 bases, J lost 6 bases, and 11 bases stayed unmatched. Germline CDR1 reads MNHEY; CDR2 reads SVGAGI. The CDR3 has 17 amino acids. CDR3 region: CASSYSPTGGLYGEQYF. CDR3 sequence (DNA): TGTGCCAGCAGTTACTCGCCGACAGGGGGCCTGTATGGCGAGCAGTACTTC.

The chain is built from TRBV7-3 and TRBJ2-1, with TRBD2 identical over 9 bases. CDR3 length equals 15 residues. V lost 2 bases and J lost 6; bases outside the gene matches: 5. Germline V gene sequence: CDR1 SGHTA, CDR2 FQGTGA. CDR3 nucleotide sequence: TGTGCCAGCAGCTTATTGCCTAGCGGGATCAATGAGCAGTTCTTC. Its protein is CASSLLPSGINEQFF.

V is TRBV11-2 and J is TRBJ2-7; tentatively, D is TRBD1 (5 bases). This CDR3 has 14 residues. Trimming left V 5 bases short and J 2 bases short, with 13 bases between. Germline CDR1 reads SGHAT; CDR2 reads FQNNGV. In DNA form, the CDR3 reads TGTGCCAGCAGCCCCTGGGCCAGGGCCTACGAGCAGTACTTC. This translates into CASSPWARAYEQYF.

The J gene is TRBJ1-1, the V gene TRBV29-1; maybe TRBD1 (6 bases). This CDR3 comprises 11 residues. Germline-derived CDR1 and CDR2 are SQVTM and ANQGSEA. Trimming left V 6 bases short and J 11 bases short, with 16 bases between. The CDR3 DNA is TGCAGCGTCCCCCAGGGGTTAAAGGCTTTCTTT. It translates to CSVPQGLKAFF. Together with reference TRBV29-1 and TRBJ1-1, the CDR3 gives the full variable domain: SAVISQKPSRDICQRGTSLTIQCQVDSQVTMMFWYRQQPGQSLTLIATANQGSEATYESGFVIDKFPISRPNLTFSTLTVSNMSPEDSSIYLCSVPQGLKAFFGQGTRLTVV.

The genes are TRBV30 and TRBJ2-1; D is perhaps TRBD1 or TRBD2 (5 bases each). Trimming cost V 2 bases and J 0 bases, with 11 bases left between them. This CDR3 spans 15 amino acids. Germline V gene sequence: CDR1 GTSNPN, CDR2 SVGIG (reference sequence). The CDR3 DNA sequence: TGTGCCTGGAGTTATGGGACCCCCTCCTACAATGAGCAGTTCTTC. Translation: CAWSYGTPSYNEQFF. Filled out from reference TRBV30 and TRBJ2-1, the complete variable domain reads SQTIHQWPATLVQPVGSPLSLECTVEGTSNPNLYWYRQAAGRGLQLLFYSVGIGQISSEVPQNLSASRPQDRQFILSSKKLLLSDSGFYLCAWSYGTPSYNEQFFGPGTRLTVL.

The gene calls are TRBV30 and TRBJ1-2; D not certain. In germline, CDR1 is GTSNPN, CDR2 SVGIG (reference sequence). The ends were cut back, 1 base at V and 8 bases at J, with 23 bases in the middle. The length of the CDR3 is 16 residues. The CDR3 protein is CAWSGRRLSDRRGYTF. In DNA form, the CDR3 reads TGTGCCTGGAGTGGACGACGACTCAGCGACCGCCGAGGCTACACCTTC.

There are a few counts of this clonotype. The chain combines TRBV19 with TRBJ2-7; D remains ambiguous. Trimming shortened V by 7 bases and J by 2 bases, and 6 bases separated the two germline ends. CDR3 length: 11 residues. Per germline, CDR1 LNHDA and CDR2 SQIVND (reference sequence). The CDR3 reads CASTNTYEQYF. The DNA of the CDR3 is TGTGCCAGTACCAATACCTACGAGCAGTACTTC.

The chain joins TRBV20-1 to TRBJ1-2; D is unresolved. V was pared by 5 bases and J by 8 bases, with 12 bases between. Germline loops: CDR1 DFQATT, CDR2 SNEGSKA (reference sequence). The CDR3 spans 11 residues. CDR3 region: CSAFILLGYTF. Written as DNA, the CDR3 is TGCAGTGCTTTCATCCTCCTGGGCTACACCTTC.